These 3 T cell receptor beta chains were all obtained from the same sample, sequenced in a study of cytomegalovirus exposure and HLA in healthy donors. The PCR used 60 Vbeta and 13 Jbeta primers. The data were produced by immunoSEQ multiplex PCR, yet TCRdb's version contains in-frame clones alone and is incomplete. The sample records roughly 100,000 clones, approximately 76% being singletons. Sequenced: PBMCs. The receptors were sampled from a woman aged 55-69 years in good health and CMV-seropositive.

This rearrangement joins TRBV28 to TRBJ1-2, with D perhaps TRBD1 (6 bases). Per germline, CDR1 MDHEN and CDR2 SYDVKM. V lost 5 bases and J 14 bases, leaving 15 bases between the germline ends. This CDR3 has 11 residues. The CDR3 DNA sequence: TGTGCCAGCAGTCCACAGGGTCCCTCTACCTTC. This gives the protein CASSPQGPSTF.

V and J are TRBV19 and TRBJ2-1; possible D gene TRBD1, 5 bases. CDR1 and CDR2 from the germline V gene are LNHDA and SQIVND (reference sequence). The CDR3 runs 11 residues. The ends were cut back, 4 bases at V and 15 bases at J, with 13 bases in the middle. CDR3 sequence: CASSTGPRAFF. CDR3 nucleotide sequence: TGTGCCAGTAGTACAGGGCCCAGGGCGTTCTTC. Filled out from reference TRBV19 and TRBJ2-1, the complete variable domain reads DGGITQSPKYLFRKEGQNVTLSCEQNLNHDAMYWYRQDPGQGLRLIYYSQIVNDFQKGDIAEGYSVSREKKESFPLTVTSAQKNPTAFYLCASSTGPRAFFGPGTRLTVL.

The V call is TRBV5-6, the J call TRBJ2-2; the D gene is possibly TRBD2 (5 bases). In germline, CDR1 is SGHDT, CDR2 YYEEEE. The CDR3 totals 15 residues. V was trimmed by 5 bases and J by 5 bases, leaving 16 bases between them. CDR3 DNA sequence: TGTGCCAGCAGACTACACCGAGGGCAGACCGGGGAGCTGTTTTTT. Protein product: CASRLHRGQTGELFF.